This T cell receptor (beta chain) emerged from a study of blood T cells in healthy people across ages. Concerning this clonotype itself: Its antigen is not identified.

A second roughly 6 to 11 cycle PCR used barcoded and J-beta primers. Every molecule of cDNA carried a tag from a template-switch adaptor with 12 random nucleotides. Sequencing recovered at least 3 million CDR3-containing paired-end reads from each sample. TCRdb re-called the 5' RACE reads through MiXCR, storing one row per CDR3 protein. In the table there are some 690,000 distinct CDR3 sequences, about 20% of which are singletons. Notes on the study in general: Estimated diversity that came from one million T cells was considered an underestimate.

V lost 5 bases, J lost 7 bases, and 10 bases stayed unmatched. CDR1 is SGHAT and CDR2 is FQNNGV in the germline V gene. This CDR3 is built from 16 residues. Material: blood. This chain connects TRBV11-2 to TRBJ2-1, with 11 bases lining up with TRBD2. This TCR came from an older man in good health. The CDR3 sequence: CASSPSGTSGRNEQFF. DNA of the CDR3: TGTGCCAGCAGCCCATCAGGGACTAGCGGAAGGAATGAGCAGTTCTTC. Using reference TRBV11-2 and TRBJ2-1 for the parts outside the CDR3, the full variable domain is EAGVAQSPRYKIIEKRQSVAFWCNPISGHATLYWYQQILGQGPKLLIQFQNNGVVDDSQLPKDRFSAERLKGVDSTLKIQPAKLEDSAVYLCASSPSGTSGRNEQFFGPGTRLTVL.